This T cell receptor (beta chain) was found in a study of blood T cell repertoires in COVID-19. Looking at the study overall: Samples came from the United States, Italy and Spain, spanning acute and convalescent COVID-19. In each case, the material was cDNA or gDNA derived from T cells, B-cell-depleted T cells, or PBMCs.

Original processing notes: Reference gene primers were amplified, and this amplification served to estimate nucleated cell counts. Sequencing was performed with immunoSEQ multiplex PCR; in TCRdb, only in-frame clones are kept and a portion is missing. That table is the source of V, J and clone size, and D and trimming were worked out from the DNA. Among fewer than 500,000 clones, 75% to 90% were seen once, and the ten largest hold 4.3%. Unmatched junction bases numbered 9, after V lost 8 bases and J lost 4 bases. CDR3 length equals 14 residues. Germline V gene sequence: CDR1 MNHEY, CDR2 SMNVEV (reference sequence).

This TCR derives from a woman aged 25 to 45 with acute or convalescent COVID-19. Material: peripheral blood. V and J are TRBV27 and TRBJ1-2, with TRBD1 matching 8 bases. The CDR3 loop reads CASLIRDRLYGYTF. The CDR3 nucleotides read TGTGCCAGCCTTATCCGGGACAGGCTCTATGGCTACACCTTC.